The clone carrying this T cell receptor (beta chain) has more than one count but fewer than ten. Its matching antigen is unknown. The PCR employed 60 Vbeta primers together with 13 Jbeta primers. Profiled with immunoSEQ multiplex PCR; TCRdb holds only in-frame clones, not every one. Here the sample spans about 160,000 clones, just under 80% being singletons. The CDR3 has 15 amino acids. Germline CDR1 reads MDHEN; CDR2 reads SYDVKM. Trimming left V 4 bases short and J 2 bases short, with 14 bases between. These data come from a study of cytomegalovirus exposure and HLA in healthy donors. Findings and limits, study-wide: By HLA locus, TCR association rates varied in a later analysis, with DRB1 showing the most and HLA-C the fewest. Equally common other TCR beta chains were less clonally expanded than HLA-associated ones, a later analysis found. CMV antigen specificity of three CMV-associated chains was confirmed in vitro. In a later analysis, donors in an Asian-associated ancestry cluster reportedly had fewer N-insertions in productive TCRs than the cohort mean.

The TCR comes from a woman between 50 and 59 years old in good health and CMV-seronegative. The chain recombines TRBV28 with TRBJ1-1, with D maybe TRBD1 (5 bases). Specimen: PBMCs. The CDR3 sequence: CASSSLPGLNTEAFF. In DNA form, the CDR3 reads TGTGCCAGCAGTTCTCTGCCAGGGCTTAACACTGAAGCTTTCTTT.